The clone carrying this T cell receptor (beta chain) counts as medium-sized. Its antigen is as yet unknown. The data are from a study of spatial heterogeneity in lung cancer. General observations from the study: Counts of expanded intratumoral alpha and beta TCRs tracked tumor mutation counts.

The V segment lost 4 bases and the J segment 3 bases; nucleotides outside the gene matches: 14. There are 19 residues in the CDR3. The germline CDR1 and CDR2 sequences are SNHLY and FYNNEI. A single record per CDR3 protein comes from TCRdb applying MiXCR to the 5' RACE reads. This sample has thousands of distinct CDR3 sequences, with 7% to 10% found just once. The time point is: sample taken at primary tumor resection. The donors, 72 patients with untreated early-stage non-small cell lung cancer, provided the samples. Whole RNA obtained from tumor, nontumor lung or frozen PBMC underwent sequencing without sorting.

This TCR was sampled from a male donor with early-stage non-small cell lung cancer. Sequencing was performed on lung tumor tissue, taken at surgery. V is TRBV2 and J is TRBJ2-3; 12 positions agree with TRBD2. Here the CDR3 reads CASSGGPRLAGELTDTQYF. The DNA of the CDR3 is TGTGCCAGCAGTGGGGGGCCGAGACTAGCGGGAGAATTAACAGATACGCAGTATTTT.